In its sample, the clone carrying this T cell receptor (beta chain) was seen a few times. Its antigen is not known. CDR3 length: 16 amino acids. Germline V gene data show CDR1 as SEHNR and CDR2 as FQNEAQ (reference sequence). With 3 bases clipped from V and 2 bases from J, the junction kept 7 bases outside the gene matches. These data belong to a study of blood T cells in healthy people across ages. The study, taken as a whole, reports: CMV status of donors was unknown, possibly confounding expanded clonotype changes. Naive T cell percentage by flow cytometry tracked strongly with beta diversity. Long-lived and aged donors differed, with more naive CD4+ cells and higher diversity in the long-lived.

A sample-barcoded 5' primer and a J-beta primer mix were used in a second PCR of roughly 7 to 11 cycles. TCRdb re-analysed the 5' RACE reads in MiXCR, keeping a single row per CDR3 protein. The sample carries some 1.5 million distinct CDR3 sequences, 28% recorded once. This chain uses TRBV7-9 with TRBJ2-5; 9 nucleotides line up with TRBD2. The source material was blood. The receptor comes from a woman aged 30 to 39 in good health. The CDR3 nucleotides are TGTGCCAGCAGCTTTTCCGGACTAGCGCCTCAAGAGACCCAGTACTTC. As protein: CASSFSGLAPQETQYF.